Below, 30 T cell receptor beta chains from the same sample are listed, as sequenced in a study of OX40 agonist ivuxolimab in advanced cancers. The method was immunoSEQ multiplex PCR; TCRdb's version includes in-frame clones alone and lacks a portion of them. The sample shows approximately 65,000 clones, 92% of them seen only once. Sequenced here: CD4+ or CD8+ T cells sorted from blood, sampled in a trial of the OX40 agonist ivuxolimab. The origin of the receptors is an adult with an advanced solid tumor such as melanoma, head and neck, liver or kidney cancer.

This chain connects TRBV2 to TRBJ1-1; weak D call: TRBD1 (5 bases). From germline, CDR1 is SNHLY and CDR2 FYNNEI. V lost 5 bases and J 4 bases, leaving 8 bases between the germline ends. The CDR3 runs 12 residues. In DNA form, the CDR3 reads TGTGCCAGCAGTACCGGGGGCACTGAAGCTTTCTTT. Translated: CASSTGGTEAFF.

The chain links TRBV27 to TRBJ2-3, with 7 bases fitting TRBD2. J lost 1 base, V lost 5 bases, and 6 bases had no gene match. The CDR3 contains 15 residues. From germline, CDR1 is MNHEY and CDR2 SMNVEV (reference sequence). The CDR3, as DNA: TGTGCCAGCAGTCCCTGGACTAGGGGCACAGATACGCAGTATTTT. This encodes CASSPWTRGTDTQYF.

The chain employs TRBV6-1 and TRBJ1-6; tentatively, D is TRBD1 (6 bases). This CDR3 region has 14 residues. The V gene lost 3 bases and the J gene lost 7 bases, with 10 bases spanning the gap. Germline lookup yields CDR1 MNHNS and CDR2 SASEGT. The CDR3: CASSDRQGNSPLHF. The CDR3 bases are TGTGCCAGCAGTGACCGGCAGGGGAATTCACCCCTCCACTTT.

J is TRBJ1-1 and V is TRBV6-5; D gene unclear. This CDR3 is 13 amino acids long. Germline V gene data show CDR1 as MNHEY and CDR2 as SVGAGI. V lost 5 bases and J lost 7, with 14 bases in between. CDR3 sequence reads: CASSEVWAGEAFF. DNA of the CDR3: TGTGCCAGCAGTGAAGTATGGGCAGGTGAAGCTTTCTTT.

The rearrangement uses TRBV6-6 and TRBJ1-2; TRBD1 aligns across 10 bases. Per the germline V gene, CDR1 is MNHNY and CDR2 is SVGAGI (reference sequence). V shed 0 bases, J shed 4 bases, and the junction held 2 bases outside the gene matches. CDR3 size: 15 residues. The CDR3 here is CASSYSTGGGYGYTF. As DNA, the CDR3 is TGTGCCAGCAGTTACTCGACAGGGGGCGGCTATGGCTACACCTTC.

This clone was counted a single time. The V call is TRBV18, the J call TRBJ1-5; 8 positions agree with TRBD1. This CDR3 region has 14 residues. With 5 bases clipped from V and 5 bases from J, the junction kept 5 bases outside the gene matches. Per the germline V gene, CDR1 is KGHSH and CDR2 is LQKENI. In DNA, the CDR3 is TGTGCCAGCTCAAGGACAGGGCTAGATCAGCCCCAGCATTTT. This codes for CASSRTGLDQPQHF. Using reference TRBV18 and TRBJ1-5 for the parts outside the CDR3, the full variable domain is NAGVMQNPRHLVRRRGQEARLRCSPMKGHSHVYWYRQLPEEGLKFMVYLQKENIIDESGMPKERFSAEFPKEGPSILRIQQVVRGDSAAYFCASSRTGLDQPQHFGDGTRLSIL.

The chain uses TRBV29-1 and TRBJ1-2; a possible D gene is TRBD1 (5 bases). The CDR3 has 12 residues. CDR1 is SQVTM and CDR2 is ANQGSEA in the germline V gene. Trimming pared 7 bases from V and 0 bases from J, leaving 9 bases between. The CDR3 coding sequence is TGCAGCGGGACAACATCTAACTATGGCTACACCTTC. As protein: CSGTTSNYGYTF.

The rearrangement uses TRBV7-9 and TRBJ1-3; weak D call: TRBD1 (5 bases). Trimming removed 6 bases at V and 2 bases at J, with 8 bases between. This CDR3 is built from 13 residues. Germline V gene data show CDR1 as SEHNR and CDR2 as FQNEAQ (reference sequence). The chain's CDR3 is CASRSGTGNTIYF. The CDR3 DNA sequence: TGTGCCAGCAGGTCAGGGACTGGAAACACCATATATTTT.

This chain joins TRBV2 and TRBJ2-1; D not certain. CDR1 SNHLY and CDR2 FYNNEI come from the germline V gene. With 2 bases removed from V and 5 bases from J, the gap between germline ends came to 13 bases. This CDR3 is built from 15 residues. The CDR3 is CASSEREIWNNEQFF. The CDR3 DNA follows: TGTGCCAGCAGTGAACGTGAGATCTGGAACAATGAGCAGTTCTTC.

This clone was found once. The CDR3 loop is CASSYSRQRMTPLHF. DNA for the CDR3: TGTGCCAGCAGTTACTCGAGGCAGAGAATGACACCCCTCCACTTT. The genes are TRBV6-6 and TRBJ1-6; D is undetermined. Germline V CDR1 and CDR2: MNHNY, SVGAGI (reference sequence). This CDR3 has 15 residues. V gave up 0 bases and J gave up 11 bases, with 14 bases separating them.

This chain joins TRBV18 and TRBJ2-3; D is unresolved. There are 12 residues in the CDR3. V was clipped by 3 bases and J by 5 bases, with 6 bases between them. CDR1 is KGHSH, CDR2 LQKENI, per germline. The CDR3 nucleotides read TGTGCCAGCTCACCCGCTCTAGATACGCAGTATTTT. Amino acid sequence: CASSPALDTQYF.

A single count supports this clone. V usage is TRBV18 and J usage is TRBJ2-7; no reliable D call. This CDR3 has 13 amino acids. V dropped 3 bases and J dropped 5 bases, with 11 bases sitting between them. The germline V gene encodes CDR1 KGHSH and CDR2 LQKENI. CDR3 region: CASSPEQMDEQYF. The CDR3 DNA is TGTGCCAGCTCACCGGAACAAATGGACGAGCAGTACTTC.

The chain is built from TRBV7-2 and TRBJ2-1; the D is unclear. The CDR3 sequence is 11 residues long. Trimming removed 2 bases from V and 8 bases from J, with 4 bases in between. Germline V gene data show CDR1 as SGHTA and CDR2 as FQGNSA. As DNA, the CDR3 is TGTGCCAGCAGCTTATCACATGAGCAGTTCTTC. Protein sequence: CASSLSHEQFF.

This clone was seen only once. V and J are TRBV5-4 and TRBJ2-7, with unresolved D. Trimming shortened V by 2 bases and J by 5 bases, and 17 bases separated the two germline ends. CDR1 and CDR2 from the germline V gene are SGHNT and YYREEE (reference sequence). The CDR3 length is 15 residues. The CDR3 region is CASSLFADPIDEQYF. The CDR3 region has the DNA TGTGCCAGCAGCTTATTCGCGGATCCCATTGACGAGCAGTACTTC.

The chain recombines TRBV27 with TRBJ2-3; 7 positions match TRBD2. The CDR3 is 16 residues long. The V gene end was trimmed by 6 bases and the J gene end by 1 base; junction bases not matched to a gene: 10. CDR1 MNHEY and CDR2 SMNVEV come from the germline V gene (reference sequence). As DNA, the CDR3 is TGTGCCAGCAGCCCCGAGAGAGGGAGGGGCACAGATACGCAGTATTTT. Amino acid sequence: CASSPERGRGTDTQYF.

This clone was picked up one time. The chain joins TRBV29-1 to TRBJ2-6; D is tentatively TRBD1 or TRBD2 (6 bases each). Germline values: CDR1 SQVTM, CDR2 ANQGSEA. V was trimmed by 6 bases and J by 4 bases, leaving 7 bases between them. The CDR3 is 12 residues long. CDR3 nucleotides: TGCAGCGTCGGGGGCGGGGCCAACGTCCTGACTTTC. It translates to CSVGGGANVLTF.

CDR3 protein: CASSAAVASTDTQYF. The CDR3 DNA follows: TGTGCCAGCAGTGCTGCGGTGGCTAGCACAGATACGCAGTATTTT. The chain carries TRBV6-1 and TRBJ2-3; D is unresolved. Trimming pared 4 bases from V and 0 bases from J, leaving 11 bases between. The CDR3 extends over 15 amino acids. Germline-derived CDR1 and CDR2 are MNHNS and SASEGT.

V and J are TRBV19 and TRBJ1-5; the D gene is possibly TRBD1 (6 bases). CDR3 length: 21 residues. Between the trimmed V and J ends, which lost 3 bases and 2 bases, there was a span of 29 bases. Germline CDR1 is LNHDA and CDR2 is SQIVND (reference sequence). CDR3 sequence: CASSMIVLQGRGSSGNQPQHF. DNA of the CDR3: TGTGCCAGTAGTATGATTGTTTTGCAGGGGCGAGGCAGTAGCGGCAATCAGCCCCAGCATTTT.

The V and J genes are TRBV9 and TRBJ1-2, with D uncertain. Germline CDR1 reads SGDLS; CDR2 reads YYNGEE. V lost 0 bases and J 5 bases, leaving 11 bases between the germline ends. There are 14 residues in the CDR3. CDR3 bases: TGTGCCAGCAGCGTAGATAGCAGCAGATATGGCTACACCTTC. This codes for CASSVDSSRYGYTF. Combining the CDR3 with reference TRBV9 and TRBJ1-2 gives the whole variable domain DSGVTQTPKHLITATGQRVTLRCSPRSGDLSVYWYQQSLDQGLQFLIQYYNGEERAKGNILERFSAQQFPDLHSELNLSSLELGDSALYFCASSVDSSRYGYTFGSGTRLTVV.

This clone has a single count. The CDR3 region has the DNA TGTGCCAGCAGCTTAGCGAGGGGGACAGGGGGTGAAGCTTTCTTT. This sequence encodes CASSLARGTGGEAFF. The chain carries TRBV7-9 and TRBJ1-1; 11 bases are a match to TRBD1. Germline V gives CDR1 SEHNR, CDR2 FQNEAQ (reference sequence). The CDR3 is 15 amino acids. V lost 0 bases, J lost 7 bases, and 4 bases stayed unmatched. Looking up the rest from reference TRBV7-9 and TRBJ1-1 gives the full variable domain: DTGVSQNPRHKITKRGQNVTFRCDPISEHNRLYWYRQTLGQGPEFLTYFQNEAQLEKSRLLSDRFSAERPKGSFSTLEIQRTEQGDSAMYLCASSLARGTGGEAFFGQGTRLTVV.

The genes are TRBV5-1 and TRBJ1-6; D gene ambiguous. This CDR3 has 15 amino acids. In germline, CDR1 is SGHRS, CDR2 YFSETQ. V was pared by 0 bases and J by 8 bases, with 12 bases between. CDR3 sequence reads: CASSLEGNEDSPLHF. The DNA of the CDR3 is TGCGCCAGCAGCTTGGAGGGCAACGAGGATTCACCCCTCCACTTT.

V is TRBV30 and J is TRBJ2-7; D could derive from TRBD1 or TRBD2 (7 bases each). The ends were cut back, 7 bases at V and 1 base at J, with 11 bases in the middle. CDR1 is GTSNPN, CDR2 SVGIG, per germline (reference sequence). The CDR3 is 12 amino acids. DNA for the CDR3: TGTGCCTTCAGGGGGGGATCCTACGAGCAGTACTTC. Translation gives CAFRGGSYEQYF. Full variable domain (remainder filled in from reference TRBV30 and TRBJ2-7): SQTIHQWPATLVQPVGSPLSLECTVEGTSNPNLYWYRQAAGRGLQLLFYSVGIGQISSEVPQNLSASRPQDRQFILSSKKLLLSDSGFYLCAFRGGSYEQYFGPGTRLTVT.

In its sample, this clone was seen once. The chain links TRBV5-6 to TRBJ2-5; no clear D. Trimming stripped 1 base from V and 2 bases from J, with 9 bases between. Looked up from germline, CDR1 is SGHDT and CDR2 is YYEEEE. The length of the CDR3 is 14 residues. The CDR3 protein is CASSLMSTQETQYF. CDR3 nucleotides: TGTGCCAGCAGCTTGATGAGTACACAAGAGACCCAGTACTTC.

The chain has TRBV7-8 and TRBJ2-5, with 10 positions matching TRBD1. Germline-derived CDR1 and CDR2 are SGHVS and FQNEAQ. Trimming at V came to 8 bases and at J to 1 base, leaving 7 bases not matched to a gene. The CDR3 is 15 residues long. CDR3 coding DNA: TGTGCCAGCGGCGACAGGGGGCTTCCCCAAGAGACCCAGTACTTC. It specifies CASGDRGLPQETQYF.

The CDR3 region has the DNA TGTGCCAGCAGTCCACAGGGGGCTGAAAACGAGCAGTACTTC. Protein sequence: CASSPQGAENEQYF. V is TRBV6-5 and J is TRBJ2-7; TRBD1 agrees at 9 bases. The CDR3 is made up of 14 amino acids. Trimming took 5 bases from V and 5 from J; bases not matched to a gene: 7. The V gene's germline CDR1 is MNHEY and CDR2 SVGAGI.

V gene TRBV10-3 combines with J gene TRBJ1-2; maybe TRBD1 (6 bases). This CDR3 comprises 13 residues. V was cut by 9 bases and J by 4 bases, with 15 bases left in between. CDR1 and CDR2 (germline): ENHRY, SYGVKD. CDR3 bases: TGTGCCATGAGCGGGGGGCAGGTCTATGGCTACACCTTC. This translates into CAMSGGQVYGYTF.

The gene calls are TRBV7-9 and TRBJ2-2; no clear D gene. This CDR3 is built from 13 residues. Germline V gene sequence: CDR1 SEHNR, CDR2 FQNEAQ (reference sequence). Trimming removed 5 bases at V and 6 bases at J, with 10 bases between. The CDR3 region is CASSPPNAGELFF. The CDR3 DNA sequence: TGTGCCAGCAGCCCCCCCAATGCCGGGGAGCTGTTTTTT.

The chain employs TRBV6-6 and TRBJ2-5; D unclear. The germline V and J ends were trimmed by 2 bases and 5 bases, with 15 bases remaining between them. Germline CDR1 is MNHNY and CDR2 is SVGAGI (reference sequence). This CDR3 is built from 15 residues. CDR3 sequence (DNA): TGTGCCAGCAGTTACCCTCAGGCTCCTGGGGAGACCCAGTACTTC. Translation gives CASSYPQAPGETQYF.

This chain joins TRBV19 and TRBJ2-2; D not resolved. The CDR3 has 15 amino acids. V lost 3 bases, J lost 5 bases, and 13 bases lay in between. Germline V gene data show CDR1 as LNHDA and CDR2 as SQIVND (reference sequence). Here the CDR3 reads CASSMGSRTTGELFF. The CDR3 nucleotides read TGTGCCAGTAGTATGGGCTCCCGAACGACCGGGGAGCTGTTTTTT.

The rearrangement uses TRBV5-4 and TRBJ1-5; no clear D gene. Germline V lookup: CDR1 SGHNT, CDR2 YYREEE (reference sequence). The CDR3 consists of 12 residues. V was pared by 0 bases and J by 3 bases, with 1 base between. The CDR3: CASSLDNQPQHF. CDR3 nucleotide sequence: TGTGCCAGCAGCTTGGACAATCAGCCCCAGCATTTT. The whole variable domain, remainder taken from reference TRBV5-4 and TRBJ1-5, is ETGVTQSPTHLIKTRGQQVTLRCSSQSGHNTVSWYQQALGQGPQFIFQYYREEENGRGNFPPRFSGLQFPNYSSELNVNALELDDSALYLCASSLDNQPQHFGDGTRLSIL.